The 31 T cell receptor beta chains below were found in one sample sequenced in a study of blood T cell repertoires in COVID-19. Libraries were prepared by immunoSEQ multiplex PCR; TCRdb keeps only in-frame clonotypes and omits some of them. The table has about 180,000 clones, more than 75% seen once; the top ten hold approximately 15%. Sequenced: PBMCs or T cells enriched from blood (not recorded which). The source of these receptors is a man aged 55 to 70 who had been exposed to COVID-19.

The chain uses TRBV5-1 and TRBJ2-2; 12 nucleotides agree with TRBD2. This CDR3 has 17 amino acids. Germline-derived CDR1 and CDR2 are SGHRS and YFSETQ. The trim removed 3 bases at V and 7 bases at J, leaving 10 bases unmatched. Written as DNA, the CDR3 is TGCGCCAGCAGCTCAGGCCTGACTAGCGGGAGAGTCGGGGAGCTGTTTTTT. Protein sequence: CASSSGLTSGRVGELFF. Complete variable domain (other parts from reference TRBV5-1 and TRBJ2-2): KAGVTQTPRYLIKTRGQQVTLSCSPISGHRSVSWYQQTPGQGLQFLFEYFSETQRNKGNFPGRFSGRQFSNSRSEMNVSTLELGDSALYLCASSSGLTSGRVGELFFGEGSRLTVL.

This clone was found once. V is TRBV6-6 and J is TRBJ2-7, with 7 bases fitting TRBD1. The CDR3 is made up of 16 amino acids. With V trimmed by 0 bases and J by 3 bases, 8 bases remained unmatched. CDR1 and CDR2 (germline): MNHNY, SVGAGI (reference sequence). CDR3 sequence (DNA): TGTGCCAGCAGTTACTCTGGACAGGCTTCTAACTACGAGCAGTACTTC. This sequence encodes CASSYSGQASNYEQYF.

The chain links TRBV27 to TRBJ1-4; 8 bases match TRBD1. CDR1 MNHEY and CDR2 SMNVEV come from the germline V gene (reference sequence). This CDR3 contains 14 residues. V lost 6 bases to trimming and J lost 8 bases; unmatched junction nucleotides: 8. The CDR3 spells CASRTDRVDEKLFF. The CDR3 DNA is TGTGCCAGCAGAACGGACAGGGTAGACGAAAAACTGTTTTTT.

The chain is built from TRBV5-1 and TRBJ2-1, with D possibly TRBD1 on 8 matching bases. Per germline, CDR1 SGHRS and CDR2 YFSETQ. CDR3 size: 15 residues. V was shortened by 2 bases and J by 8 bases, with 17 bases between the two germline ends. CDR3 in DNA: TGCGCCAGCAGCTTATACGACAGGGGAGGGGATGAGCAGTTCTTC. Amino acid sequence: CASSLYDRGGDEQFF.

The gene calls are TRBV11-2 and TRBJ1-3; 7 nucleotides line up with TRBD1. Trimming removed 4 bases from V and 7 bases from J; junction bases left unmatched: 7. The CDR3 spans 14 residues. Germline-derived CDR1 and CDR2 are SGHAT and FQNNGV. CDR3 nucleotides: TGTGCCAGCAGCTACGACAGGGTCGGCAACACCATATATTTT. This codes for CASSYDRVGNTIYF.

This chain links TRBV21-1 with TRBJ1-2; whether TRBD1, the table's D call, matches the DNA was not checked. TRBV21-1 is a pseudogene locus. The CDR3 sequence is 13 residues long. In DNA form, the CDR3 reads TGTGCCAGCAGCTCAGGCGGCGACAGTGGCTACACCTTC. Translating gives CASSSGGDSGYTF.

The table lists this clone with a count of one. This chain links TRBV7-8 with TRBJ2-7, with TRBD2 matching over 7 bases. Trimming removed 5 bases from V and 0 bases from J; junction bases left unmatched: 7. Germline lookup yields CDR1 SGHVS and CDR2 FQNEAQ. The CDR3 runs to 15 residues. The CDR3: CASSLREASSYEQYF. The DNA of the CDR3 is TGTGCCAGCAGCCTCCGGGAGGCAAGCTCCTACGAGCAGTACTTC.

The chain has TRBV14 and TRBJ2-7, with D unresolved. The CDR3 extends over 15 amino acids. V was clipped by 0 bases and J by 2 bases, with 11 bases between them. Germline V gene data show CDR1 as SGHDN and CDR2 as FVKESK. The CDR3 DNA reads as TGTGCCAGCAGCCAAGAAGAGGCGCTCCCCTACGAGCAGTACTTC. The encoded protein is CASSQEEALPYEQYF.

The genes are TRBV27 and TRBJ2-3; 8 bases agree with TRBD2. CDR3 length equals 17 residues. Looked up from germline, CDR1 is MNHEY and CDR2 is SMNVEV (reference sequence). Trimming at V came to 2 bases and at J to 5 bases, leaving 12 bases not matched to a gene. CDR3 in DNA: TGTGCCAGCAGTTTAATTCCGGGACTAGGCTCCCTAGATACGCAGTATTTT. Protein sequence: CASSLIPGLGSLDTQYF.

This CDR3 reads CASSATGGGQPQHF. The CDR3 DNA is TGTGCCAGCAGTGCAACAGGGGGGGGGCAGCCCCAGCATTTT. The rearrangement links TRBV2 to TRBJ1-5; 8 bases line up with TRBD1. Looked up from germline, CDR1 is SNHLY and CDR2 is FYNNEI. Losses at the gene ends were 4 bases for V and 7 bases for J; bases not matched to a gene: 6. CDR3 length: 14 amino acids.

V and J are TRBV2 and TRBJ1-2; 12 positions agree with TRBD1. Germline assignment: CDR1 SNHLY and CDR2 FYNNEI. The CDR3 length is 21 residues. V gave up 7 bases and J gave up 2 bases; unmatched junction bases: 23. The CDR3 spells CASNGGDRGRARVTSNYGYTF. CDR3 bases: TGTGCCAGCAACGGGGGGGACAGGGGGCGAGCAAGGGTGACCTCGAACTATGGCTACACCTTC.

To note about this clone: Within the sample, other DNA sequences also encode this same CDR3. V and J are TRBV5-1 and TRBJ1-6; D gene unclear. Between the trimmed V and J ends, which lost 0 bases and 8 bases, there was a span of 6 bases. Germline V gives CDR1 SGHRS, CDR2 YFSETQ. The CDR3 covers 13 residues. The CDR3 region has the DNA TGCGCCAGCAGCTTGGATCCAGATTCACCCCTCCACTTT. As protein: CASSLDPDSPLHF.

The chain is built from TRBV29-1 and TRBJ1-1; D remains ambiguous. Trimming left V 6 bases short and J 5 bases short, with 13 bases between. This CDR3 comprises 12 residues. Germline CDR1 SQVTM, CDR2 ANQGSEA. CDR3 nucleotide sequence: TGCAGCGTCTCAGAGGAGGGAACTGAAGCTTTCTTT. Translating it yields CSVSEEGTEAFF.

The V and J genes are TRBV9 and TRBJ2-1, with 8 bases aligning to TRBD2. The CDR3 is 19 residues long. Per the germline V gene, CDR1 is SGDLS and CDR2 is YYNGEE. The V and J ends lost 5 bases and 3 bases, in that order; junction bases with no gene match: 19. CDR3 region: CASSVGVAYGGRLYNEQFF. The CDR3 region has the DNA TGTGCCAGCAGTGTGGGGGTGGCATACGGCGGGAGGCTCTACAATGAGCAGTTCTTC.

The V and J genes are TRBV19 and TRBJ1-6; 8 positions match TRBD1. CDR3 length: 15 residues. J lost 7 bases, V lost 5 bases, and 7 bases had no gene match. Per the germline V gene, CDR1 is LNHDA and CDR2 is SQIVND (reference sequence). CDR3 protein: CASSGMTGANSPLHF. CDR3 nucleotide sequence: TGTGCCAGTAGTGGAATGACAGGGGCGAATTCACCCCTCCACTTT.

This chain connects TRBV10-3 to TRBJ2-1; 9 bases agree with TRBD1. The CDR3 has 21 residues. Germline CDR1 reads ENHRY; CDR2 reads SYGVKD. The J segment lost 5 bases and the V segment lost 7 bases, leaving 27 bases of the junction unmatched. As DNA, the CDR3 is TGTGCCATCAAAAAATCCTCTCGGGACAGGGTTGTGAGACTCGTCGACAATGAGCAGTTCTTC. Its translation: CAIKKSSRDRVVRLVDNEQFF.

The V gene is TRBV27, the J gene TRBJ2-4, with 9 bases fitting TRBD2. The CDR3 is 16 amino acids. CDR1 and CDR2 from the germline V gene are MNHEY and SMNVEV (reference sequence). The junction had 8 bases not matched to a gene; V was cut back by 3 bases and J by 5 bases. The CDR3 DNA reads TGTGCCAGCAGTTTCCAAGGGACTAGCACCCAAAACATTCAGTACTTC. It translates to CASSFQGTSTQNIQYF.

V gene TRBV12-5 combines with J gene TRBJ2-1, with TRBD1 as a possible D gene (6 bases). Germline assignment: CDR1 LGHNT and CDR2 FRNRAP. This CDR3 region has 15 residues. V gave up 6 bases and J gave up 4 bases, with 16 bases separating them. In DNA, the CDR3 is TGTGCTAGTGGCCCTCGACAGGCCAATTACAATGAGCAGTTCTTC. This gives the protein CASGPRQANYNEQFF. Combining the CDR3 with reference TRBV12-5 and TRBJ2-1 gives the whole variable domain DARVTQTPRHKVTEMGQEVTMRCQPILGHNTVFWYRQTMMQGLELLAYFRNRAPLDDSGMPKDRFSAEMPDATLATLKIQPSEPRDSAVYFCASGPRQANYNEQFFGPGTRLTVL.

J is TRBJ2-3 and V is TRBV30; TRBD2 aligns across 10 bases. The CDR3 is made up of 16 amino acids. Germline lookup yields CDR1 GTSNPN and CDR2 SVGIG (reference sequence). The ends lost 4 bases at V and 2 bases at J; junction bases unmatched: 9. The CDR3 DNA sequence: TGTGCCTGGACTAGCGGGAGAGGGGGCTCCACAGATACGCAGTATTTT. This gives the protein CAWTSGRGGSTDTQYF.

The J gene is TRBJ1-3, the V gene TRBV6-5, with D unresolved. Germline assignment: CDR1 MNHEY and CDR2 SVGAGI. The CDR3 runs 14 residues. Deletions cut 8 bases from V and 3 bases from J, with 14 bases between. The CDR3 reads CASAHGIYGNTIYF. CDR3 DNA: TGTGCCAGCGCCCACGGGATTTATGGAAACACCATATATTTT.

The chain uses TRBV7-7 and TRBJ2-1; a weak D match, TRBD1 (5 bases). This CDR3 spans 13 amino acids. V dropped 1 base and J dropped 6 bases, with 7 bases sitting between them. Germline CDR1 and CDR2: SSHAT and FNYEAQ (reference sequence). The CDR3 DNA is TGTGCCAGCAGCTTAGACAGGTCCAATGAGCAGTTCTTC. This translates into CASSLDRSNEQFF.

This chain uses TRBV21-1 with TRBJ2-7; the table's D call, TRBD1, was not checked against the DNA. TRBV21-1 is listed as a pseudogene. This CDR3 has 15 residues. This CDR3 reads CASRNTGTEAYEQYF. CDR3 coding DNA: TGTGCCAGCAGAAACACCGGGACAGAGGCCTACGAGCAGTACTTC.

This clone occurred a few times. The rearrangement links TRBV10-3 to TRBJ2-7, with D tentatively TRBD1 (5 bases). Germline CDR1 and CDR2: ENHRY and SYGVKD. Trimming took 4 bases from V and 3 from J, leaving 13 bases between them. CDR3 size: 14 residues. This CDR3 reads CAISVSRAGYEQYF. As DNA, the CDR3 is TGTGCCATCAGTGTTTCCAGGGCTGGCTACGAGCAGTACTTC.

The chain links TRBV18 to TRBJ1-2; tentatively, D is TRBD1 (6 bases). Germline values: CDR1 KGHSH, CDR2 LQKENI. This CDR3 has 14 residues. Trimming cost V 2 bases and J 7 bases, with 14 bases left between them. The CDR3 loop is CASSPGTGSGGYTF. For the CDR3, the DNA is TGTGCCAGCTCACCAGGTACAGGGTCCGGTGGCTACACCTTC.

The chain has TRBV5-1 and TRBJ2-4; TRBD2 might be the D (6 bases). Trimming cost V 4 bases and J 6 bases, with 11 bases left between them. The CDR3 is 13 residues long. Germline V gene lookup returns CDR1 SGHRS and CDR2 YFSETQ. CDR3 loop: CASSPRGGNIQYF. The CDR3 bases are TGCGCCAGCAGCCCTCGGGGAGGAAACATTCAGTACTTC.

The CDR3, as DNA: TGTGCCAGCAGTGGACTAGCGGGTCTAGGAAATGAGCAGTTCTTC. The encoded protein is CASSGLAGLGNEQFF. This chain uses TRBV2 with TRBJ2-1; 10 nucleotides agree with TRBD2. With 4 bases clipped from V and 7 bases from J, the junction kept 7 bases outside the gene matches. The V gene's germline CDR1 is SNHLY and CDR2 FYNNEI. This CDR3 comprises 15 residues.

The rearrangement joins TRBV21-1 to TRBJ2-7; TRBD1 was called by the table and not checked on the DNA. TRBV21-1 corresponds to a pseudogene. This CDR3 is built from 14 residues. The DNA of the CDR3 is TGTGCCAGCAGCACCGGGACAGGGACTTGGGAGCAGTACTTC. Protein product: CASSTGTGTWEQYF.

The chain has TRBV11-3 and TRBJ2-2, with 8 bases fitting TRBD1. Germline CDR1 is SGHNT and CDR2 is YENEEA. The CDR3 length is 11 residues. V lost 5 bases and J lost 13; bases outside the gene matches: 3. DNA of the CDR3: TGTGCCAGCAGCCCGGGGACAGGGCTGTTTTTT. This sequence encodes CASSPGTGLFF.

The chain combines TRBV6-6 with TRBJ2-7; D is possibly TRBD2 (6 bases). Germline lookup yields CDR1 MNHNY and CDR2 SVGAGI (reference sequence). This CDR3 has 15 amino acids. The germline V and J ends were trimmed by 5 bases and 0 bases, with 14 bases remaining between them. CDR3 region: CASSPRDLSSYEQYF. CDR3 DNA: TGTGCCAGCAGTCCCCGGGACTTGAGCTCCTACGAGCAGTACTTC.

V usage is TRBV24-1 and J usage is TRBJ2-1; 13 positions agree with TRBD2. Unmatched junction bases numbered 3, after V lost 1 base and J lost 7 bases. This CDR3 has 16 amino acids. Germline assignment: CDR1 KGHDR and CDR2 SFDVKD. CDR3: CATSDFGLAGVNEQFF. The CDR3 DNA is TGTGCCACCAGTGATTTCGGACTAGCGGGAGTGAATGAGCAGTTCTTC.

This clone was detected only once. The chain has TRBV15 and TRBJ1-6; 9 bases map to TRBD1. The CDR3 length is 15 residues. Germline assignment: CDR1 LNHNV and CDR2 YYDKDF (reference sequence). J gave up 9 bases and V 0 bases, and 3 bases lay outside the gene matches. CDR3 sequence: CATSREGTGTSPLHF. Here the CDR3 DNA reads TGTGCCACCAGCAGAGAGGGGACAGGGACTTCACCCCTCCACTTT.